The 10 T cell receptor beta chains below all came from one sample that was sequenced in a study of OX40 agonist ivuxolimab in advanced cancers. TCRdb's copy holds only in-frame clones and misses some; the assay was immunoSEQ multiplex PCR. The repertoire consists of tens of thousands of clones, with 70% to 85% occurring once and the leading ten covering 1.5% to 2%. Sequencing was performed on CD4+ or CD8+ T cells sorted from blood, taken in a trial of the OX40 agonist ivuxolimab. These receptor sequences come from an adult with an advanced solid tumor such as melanoma, head and neck, liver or kidney cancer.

The chain carries TRBV5-4 and TRBJ1-4; no firm D call. This CDR3 has 13 residues. V shed 4 bases and J shed 3 bases, with 7 bases lying between them. Germline CDR1 reads SGHNT; CDR2 reads YYREEE (reference sequence). CDR3 sequence reads: CASSLGSNEKLFF. The CDR3, as DNA: TGTGCCAGCAGCCTTGGCTCTAATGAAAAACTGTTTTTT.

Concerning this clone: Distinct nucleotide sequences in the sample also encode this CDR3. The CDR3 protein is CAWSQGGDYGYTF. CDR3 DNA sequence: TGTGCCTGGAGTCAGGGGGGCGACTATGGCTACACCTTC. The chain has TRBV30 and TRBJ1-2; 7 nucleotides line up with TRBD1. This CDR3 has 13 amino acids. CDR1 is GTSNPN, CDR2 SVGIG, per germline (reference sequence). V lost 2 bases and J lost 3; bases outside the gene matches: 3.

V gene TRBV5-1 combines with J gene TRBJ2-5; D may be TRBD2 (7 bases). In germline, CDR1 is SGHRS, CDR2 YFSETQ. V lost 0 bases to trimming and J lost 3 bases, with 9 bases between them. The CDR3 runs 14 residues. The CDR3 is CASSLGGGEETQYF. The CDR3 coding sequence is TGCGCCAGCAGCTTGGGAGGGGGGGAAGAGACCCAGTACTTC.

The CDR3 loop reads CASMGNRGGGNIQYF. The DNA of the CDR3 is TGTGCCAGCATGGGTAACCGGGGGGGCGGCAACATTCAGTACTTC. This chain joins TRBV2 and TRBJ2-4, with 8 bases lining up with TRBD2. The CDR3 extends over 15 amino acids. Trimming cost V 7 bases and J 7 bases; bases outside gene matches: 12. The V gene's germline CDR1 is SNHLY and CDR2 FYNNEI.

V and J are TRBV6-5 and TRBJ1-2, with no clear D. V lost 5 bases to trimming and J lost 8 bases, with 3 bases between them. CDR1 is MNHEY and CDR2 is SVGAGI in the germline V gene. The CDR3 has 9 amino acids. CDR3 nucleotide sequence: TGTGCCAGCAGTCCAGGCTACACCTTC. Protein sequence: CASSPGYTF.

This clone was counted a few times. V is TRBV6-1 and J is TRBJ1-1; no clear D. V gave up 2 bases and J gave up 8 bases, with 12 bases separating them. Germline CDR1 and CDR2: MNHNS and SASEGT. The CDR3 loop spans 13 amino acids. Here the CDR3 DNA reads TGTGCCAGCAGTGAAAGTACGGCTATCGAAGCTTTCTTT. It specifies CASSESTAIEAFF.

The chain employs TRBV5-5 and TRBJ1-1; D perhaps matches TRBD1 (5 bases). Between the trimmed V and J ends, which lost 5 bases and 3 bases, there was a span of 11 bases. CDR3 length: 13 amino acids. Germline CDR1 reads SGHKS; CDR2 reads YYEKEE (reference sequence). This chain's CDR3 is CASSWDGDTEAFF. The CDR3 nucleotides read TGTGCCAGCAGTTGGGACGGAGACACTGAAGCTTTCTTT.

There are a few counts of this clone. The chain recombines TRBV15 with TRBJ1-5, with D uncertain. CDR1 and CDR2 (germline): LNHNV, YYDKDF (reference sequence). CDR3 size: 14 residues. V dropped 1 base and J dropped 0 bases, with 4 bases sitting between them. CDR3 in amino acids: CATSRGVSNQPQHF. CDR3 coding DNA: TGTGCCACCAGCAGAGGAGTTAGCAATCAGCCCCAGCATTTT.

The gene calls are TRBV9 and TRBJ2-1; no definite D call. The V gene's germline CDR1 is SGDLS and CDR2 YYNGEE. V was pared by 3 bases and J by 8 bases, with 9 bases between. CDR3 size: 12 residues. In DNA form, the CDR3 reads TGTGCCAGCAGCGGACTGGGGTATGAGCAGTTCTTC. As protein: CASSGLGYEQFF.

The CDR3: CASSRGRGASTEAFF. The CDR3 DNA reads TGTGCCAGCAGTCGGGGGCGAGGGGCCTCGACTGAAGCTTTCTTT. The chain recombines TRBV6-6 with TRBJ1-1; a weak D match, TRBD1 (6 bases). Germline CDR1 and CDR2: MNHNY and SVGAGI (reference sequence). CDR3 length equals 15 residues. The germline V and J ends were trimmed by 5 bases and 5 bases, with 18 bases remaining between them.